This is a list of T cell receptor beta chains from one sample in a study of T cell repertoires in cytomegalovirus infection. One entry per CDR3 protein results from TCRdb running MiXCR on the reads. The repertoire holds approximately 550,000 distinct CDR3 sequences, with approximately 16% as singletons. Specimen: CD8+ T cells from PBMCs. All receptors derive from a human donor in good health (CMV status not recorded). Some clones in this sample may be carry-over from other donors' samples. Each CDR3 is given with its conserved first and last residue. The order of the fields is clone size, V gene, D gene, J gene, CDR3 protein, CDR3 DNA. The D gene is left open where the match is weak. A clone size is listed for some rows: how often the clone was seen (once, few, many), or a class if it is expanded.

>few|TRBV27|TRBD2|TRBJ2-3
CASSLTSGGARSTDTQYF
TGTGCCAGCAGTTTGACTAGCGGGGGGGCCAGGAGCACAGATACGCAGTATTTT
>few|TRBV20-1|NA|TRBJ2-1
CSARDRQNNEQFF
TGCAGTGCTAGAGATCGGCAGAACAATGAGCAGTTCTTC
>many|TRBV19|NA|TRBJ1-3
CASMTGVGNTIYF
TGTGCCAGCATGACGGGGGTTGGAAACACCATATATTTT
>many|TRBV7-9|NA|TRBJ2-3
CASLTGRADTQYF
TGTGCCAGCTTAACAGGGAGGGCAGATACGCAGTATTTT
>few|TRBV5-6|TRBD1|TRBJ1-2
CASTDRGTYGDGYTF
TGTGCCAGTACAGACAGGGGGACTTACGGAGATGGCTACACCTTC
>many|TRBV28|NA|TRBJ2-7
CASSCRTLPDGEQYF
TGTGCCAGCAGTTGCCGTACCCTTCCCGATGGCGAGCAGTACTTC
>NA|TRBV19|NA|TRBJ1-5
CASSVSQGFSYQPQHF
TGTGCCAGTAGTGTTTCACAGGGATTCTCCTACCAGCCCCAGCATTTT
>few|TRBV6-5|TRBD2|TRBJ2-1
CASSYASGNEQFF
TGTGCCAGCAGTTACGCTAGCGGTAATGAGCAGTTCTTC
>many|TRBV24-1|NA|TRBJ1-4
CATGSRTGQQRPEKLFF
TGTGCCACCGGCAGCAGGACTGGACAGCAAAGACCCGAAAAACTGTTTTTT
>many|TRBV11-2|TRBD1|TRBJ1-6
CASSAGQGNSPLHF
TGTGCCAGCAGCGCCGGACAGGGTAATTCACCCCTCCACTTT
>NA|TRBV6-1|TRBD1|TRBJ2-7
CASSEEVGGGEQYF
TGTGCCAGCAGTGAAGAGGTAGGGGGCGGCGAGCAGTACTTC
>many|TRBV27|TRBD2|TRBJ2-1
CASRRTSGRHNEQFF
TGTGCCAGCAGACGGACTAGCGGGAGGCACAATGAGCAGTTCTTC
>NA|TRBV9|TRBD2|TRBJ2-5
CASSATSGRGETQYF
TGTGCCAGCAGCGCGACTAGCGGGAGAGGAGAGACCCAGTACTTC
>few|TRBV29-1|NA|TRBJ2-4
CSAWTGEEAKNIQYF
TGCAGCGCCTGGACGGGGGAAGAGGCCAAAAACATTCAGTACTTC
>NA|TRBV27|NA|TRBJ2-1
CASSLSGPTASYNEQFF
TGTGCCAGCAGTTTATCAGGTCCCACCGCCTCCTACAATGAGCAGTTCTTC
>few|TRBV5-1|NA|TRBJ2-7
CASSLGAGSTYEQYF
TGCGCCAGCAGCTTGGGGGCAGGGTCAACCTACGAGCAGTACTTC
>few|TRBV4-2|TRBD2|TRBJ2-1
CASSRVTSGNNEQFF
TGTGCCAGCAGCCGAGTGACTAGCGGGAACAATGAGCAGTTCTTC
>NA|TRBV28|NA|TRBJ2-7
CASSRLIRSYEQYF
TGTGCCAGCTCTCGGCTTATCCGGTCCTACGAGCAGTACTTC
>NA|TRBV4-2|TRBD2|TRBJ2-2
CASSHHKPRGGGSSAGELFF
TGTGCCAGCAGCCATCACAAACCCAGAGGCGGCGGGAGCAGCGCCGGGGAGCTGTTTTTT
>many|TRBV7-6|TRBD2|TRBJ2-3
CASSRTTSGGPYTQYF
TGTGCCAGCAGCCGAACTACTAGCGGGGGCCCCTATACGCAGTATTTT
>many|TRBV19|TRBD1|TRBJ1-2
CASSLEGQGVYGYTF
TGTGCCAGTAGTCTAGAAGGACAGGGGGTCTATGGCTACACCTTC
>many|TRBV27|NA|TRBJ1-1
CASSLIRNTEAFF
TGTGCCAGCAGTTTAATCAGGAACACTGAAGCTTTCTTT
>few|TRBV7-3|NA|TRBJ2-1
CASSLDRGLNRITSYNEQFF
TGTGCCAGCAGCTTAGACCGGGGGCTCAATAGGATCACCTCCTACAATGAGCAGTTCTTC
>NA|TRBV6-6|TRBD1|TRBJ1-5
CASSYSSQGAGSNQPQHF
TGTGCCAGCAGTTACTCGAGTCAGGGGGCTGGTAGCAATCAGCCCCAGCATTTT
>few|TRBV19|TRBD1|TRBJ1-1
CASSIYGTGVNTEAFF
TGTGCCAGTAGTATCTATGGGACAGGGGTCAACACTGAAGCTTTCTTT
>NA|TRBV6-1|TRBD1|TRBJ1-3
CASSDRASGNTIYF
TGTGCCAGCTCGGACAGGGCCTCTGGAAACACCATATATTTT
>many|TRBV9|TRBD1|TRBJ1-1
CASSPQQGWNTEAFF
TGTGCCAGCAGCCCCCAACAGGGGTGGAACACTGAAGCTTTCTTT
>many|TRBV7-9|TRBD1|TRBJ1-3
CASSSTGTSGNTIYF
TGTGCCAGCAGCTCGACAGGGACTTCTGGAAACACCATATATTTT
>many|TRBV14|NA|TRBJ2-7
CASSPLPGGLVDEQYF
TGTGCCAGCAGCCCCCTACCCGGGGGACTCGTGGACGAGCAGTACTTC
>NA|TRBV7-9|NA|TRBJ1-5
CASSPPESGFGAQPQHF
TGTGCCAGCAGCCCCCCCGAGTCGGGGTTTGGGGCTCAGCCCCAGCATTTT
>many|TRBV7-6|NA|TRBJ1-6
CASSPTFSYNSPLHF
TGTGCCAGCAGCCCCACATTCTCCTATAATTCACCCCTCCACTTT
>many|TRBV27|TRBD2|TRBJ2-5
CASSPASGETQETQYF
TGTGCCAGCAGTCCCGCGAGCGGGGAAACTCAAGAGACCCAGTACTTC
>many|TRBV6-5|TRBD2|TRBJ2-7
CASSYSPGLAWEQYF
TGTGCCAGCAGTTACTCGCCTGGACTAGCTTGGGAGCAGTACTTC
>few|TRBV5-1|NA|TRBJ2-1
CASSWPPQGDTSYNEQFF
TGCGCCAGCAGCTGGCCCCCGCAGGGAGATACGTCCTACAATGAGCAGTTCTTC
>many|TRBV2|NA|TRBJ2-7
CASSARGVQYF
TGTGCCAGCAGTGCCCGCGGGGTGCAGTACTTC
>few|TRBV27|NA|TRBJ1-1
CASIGLRAEAFF
TGTGCCAGCATAGGGCTGCGCGCTGAAGCTTTCTTT
>NA|TRBV13|NA|TRBJ1-2
CASSLGRGGNYGYTF
TGTGCCAGCAGCTTAGGCCGTGGGGGAAACTATGGCTACACCTTC
>many|TRBV7-6|NA|TRBJ2-3
CASSLESSDTQYF
TGTGCCAGCAGCTTAGAGTCATCAGATACGCAGTATTTT
>many|TRBV11-2|TRBD2|TRBJ2-3
CASSLVRPREVAGGLTDTQYF
TGTGCCAGCAGCTTAGTAAGGCCCCGGGAAGTAGCGGGGGGCCTCACAGATACGCAGTATTTT
>many|TRBV7-3|NA|TRBJ2-5
CASSLTANRQETQYF
TGTGCCAGCAGCTTAACGGCCAACAGGCAAGAGACCCAGTACTTC
>many|TRBV7-9|TRBD1|TRBJ1-1
CASSWGTGEDREAFF
TGTGCCAGCAGCTGGGGTACAGGGGAGGATCGTGAAGCTTTCTTT
>NA|TRBV6-5|NA|TRBJ2-2
CASSYWGPDTGELSF
TGTGCCAGCAGTTATTGGGGGCCGGACACCGGGGAGCTGTCTTTT
>many|TRBV7-8|NA|TRBJ1-2
CASSSDTGWDLFGYTF
TGTGCCAGCAGCTCAGATACAGGGTGGGACTTATTCGGCTACACCTTC
>few|TRBV6-6|NA|TRBJ1-5
CASRVEGAQPQHF
TGTGCCAGCAGAGTCGAGGGTGCTCAGCCCCAGCATTTT
>many|TRBV27|NA|TRBJ2-5
CASSPQGRETQYF
TGTGCCAGCAGTCCCCAGGGGCGGGAGACCCAGTACTTC
>NA|TRBV5-1|NA|TRBJ2-7
CASSPDFFFSSYEQYF
TGCGCCAGCAGCCCGGACTTCTTTTTCAGCTCCTACGAGCAGTACTTC
>NA|TRBV18|NA|TRBJ2-7
CASSLTLTGTYEQYF
TGTGCCAGCTCACTAACATTGACAGGAACCTACGAGCAGTACTTC
>few|TRBV20-1|TRBD1|TRBJ2-5
CSARTDRGQETQYF
TGCAGTGCTAGAACTGACAGGGGGCAAGAGACCCAGTACTTC
>NA|TRBV24-1|NA|TRBJ1-2
CATIAENPNYGYTF
TGTGCCACCATCGCGGAGAACCCTAACTATGGCTACACCTTC
>few|TRBV3-1|NA|TRBJ1-3
CASSQEAPGHLRAGNTIYF
TGTGCCAGCAGCCAAGAAGCTCCGGGACATCTAAGGGCTGGAAACACCATATATTTT
>many|TRBV7-9|NA|TRBJ2-7
CASSSEGLYEQYF
TGTGCCAGCAGCTCCGAGGGACTCTACGAGCAGTACTTC
>NA|TRBV18|NA|TRBJ2-7
CASSPGGVRSLPLF
TGTGCCAGCTCACCAGGTGGCGTCAGGAGCCTCCCCCTCTTC
>NA|TRBV12-5|TRBD1|TRBJ1-1
CASGFQGDKNTEAFF
TGTGCTAGTGGTTTCCAGGGGGACAAGAACACTGAAGCTTTCTTT
>many|TRBV6-5|NA|TRBJ2-7
CASSFVRGASYEQYF
TGTGCCAGCAGTTTCGTAAGAGGTGCATCCTACGAGCAGTACTTC